The 32 T cell receptor beta chains below all came from one sample that was sequenced in a study of cytomegalovirus exposure and HLA in healthy donors. The PCR had 60 Vbeta and 13 Jbeta primers. Assay: immunoSEQ multiplex PCR; the TCRdb copy retains only in-frame clones and omits some. The data show under 130,000 clones, 80% seen once. The source material was PBMCs. Source of these receptors: a man aged 25-45 years in good health and CMV-seropositive.

The J gene is TRBJ2-5, the V gene TRBV30; tentatively, D is TRBD2 (6 bases). V was clipped by 4 bases and J by 9 bases, with 15 bases between them. CDR3 length: 12 residues. The germline V gene encodes CDR1 GTSNPN and CDR2 SVGIG (reference sequence). In DNA form, the CDR3 reads TGTGCCTGGACCCATTCCACGGGGGCCCAGTACTTC. Translation: CAWTHSTGAQYF.

This chain connects TRBV5-6 to TRBJ1-6; 10 bases match TRBD1. CDR1 and CDR2 (germline): SGHDT, YYEEEE. V was pared by 4 bases and J by 0 bases, with 10 bases of the junction left unmatched. CDR3 length equals 19 residues. CDR3 protein: CASSRSRDRGFSYNSPLHF. As DNA, the CDR3 is TGTGCCAGCAGCCGAAGCCGGGACAGGGGCTTCTCCTATAATTCACCCCTCCACTTT.

This clone was recorded once. The rearrangement uses TRBV7-2 and TRBJ2-7, with 9 bases that match TRBD1. The CDR3 loop spans 16 amino acids. Trimming at V came to 1 base and at J to 5 bases, leaving 9 bases not matched to a gene. Germline CDR1 and CDR2: SGHTA and FQGNSA. This chain's CDR3 is CASSLGRDRVLHEQYF. The CDR3 DNA is TGTGCCAGCAGCTTAGGCCGGGACAGGGTATTACACGAGCAGTACTTC.

The rearrangement uses TRBV6-1 and TRBJ2-7, with D unresolved. Trimming took off 3 bases at V and 3 bases at J, with 9 bases between the two ends. This CDR3 has 13 amino acids. Germline assignment: CDR1 MNHNS and CDR2 SASEGT. CDR3 nucleotide sequence: TGTGCCAGCAGTGAGACTCCCATCTACGAGCAGTACTTC. It translates to CASSETPIYEQYF.

The rearrangement uses TRBV4-2 and TRBJ2-1; TRBD1 aligns across 11 bases. CDR1 and CDR2 from the germline V gene are LGHNA and YNFKEQ. The CDR3 totals 17 residues. Trimming removed 1 base from V and 7 bases from J; junction bases left unmatched: 9. The CDR3, as DNA: TGTGCCAGCAGCCAAGGGGAAGGGACAGGGGGAAATAATGAGCAGTTCTTC. This encodes CASSQGEGTGGNNEQFF.

The genes are TRBV6-1 and TRBJ2-1, with 14 nucleotides matching TRBD2. The J segment lost 4 bases and the V segment lost 8 bases, leaving 1 base of the junction unmatched. The CDR3 extends over 14 amino acids. Per germline, CDR1 MNHNS and CDR2 SASEGT. The CDR3 here is CASRLAGGYNEQFF. CDR3 nucleotide sequence: TGTGCCAGCCGACTAGCGGGGGGGTACAATGAGCAGTTCTTC.

The chain links TRBV29-1 to TRBJ2-1; TRBD1 agrees at 9 bases. The CDR3 runs 13 residues. Germline V gene data show CDR1 as SQVTM and CDR2 as ANQGSEA. Losses at the gene ends were 6 bases for V and 8 bases for J; bases not matched to a gene: 8. CDR3 sequence: CSVLQGARDEQFF. The CDR3 DNA reads TGCAGCGTCCTACAGGGGGCGCGTGATGAGCAGTTCTTC.

Regarding this clone: A read error may produce the germline difference seen at one junction end. The genes are TRBV5-1 and TRBJ2-2; 10 nucleotides line up with TRBD1. This CDR3 comprises 14 residues. Germline V CDR1 and CDR2: SGHRS, YFSETQ. CDR3 bases: TGCGCCAGCAGTTTGGGGACAGGGGCCGGGGAGCTGTTTTTT. Amino acids: CASSLGTGAGELFF.

Only a few counts were recorded for this clone. This chain connects TRBV7-3 to TRBJ1-2; D unclear. CDR3 length equals 16 residues. Germline V gene lookup returns CDR1 SGHTA and CDR2 FQGTGA. V lost 1 base to trimming and J lost 0 bases, with 12 bases between them. CDR3 amino acids: CASSLIPLEANYGYTF. Here the CDR3 DNA reads TGTGCCAGCAGCTTAATCCCCCTAGAGGCTAACTATGGCTACACCTTC.

This sequence joins TRBV27 and TRBJ2-7; a weak D match, TRBD1 (6 bases). Germline assignment: CDR1 MNHEY and CDR2 SMNVEV (reference sequence). The CDR3 is made up of 15 amino acids. V dropped 0 bases and J dropped 2 bases, with 11 bases sitting between them. The CDR3 protein is CASSLSTTGTYEQYF. CDR3 DNA: TGTGCCAGCAGTTTATCAACTACAGGGACCTACGAGCAGTACTTC.

The chain combines TRBV27 with TRBJ2-2; D perhaps matches TRBD1 (5 bases). Germline V gives CDR1 MNHEY, CDR2 SMNVEV (reference sequence). V was cut by 3 bases and J by 4 bases, with 6 bases left in between. This CDR3 region has 13 residues. Here the CDR3 reads CASSLTATGELFF. In DNA form, the CDR3 reads TGTGCCAGCAGTTTGACAGCCACCGGGGAGCTGTTTTTT.

V usage is TRBV5-1 and J usage is TRBJ1-2; 8 positions match TRBD1. After removal of 3 bases from V and 4 bases from J, the junction contained 5 bases not matched to a gene. Germline V CDR1 and CDR2: SGHRS, YFSETQ. The CDR3 consists of 14 residues. CDR3 amino acids: CASSSTGASYGYTF. The CDR3 DNA reads as TGCGCCAGCAGCTCGACAGGGGCCTCCTATGGCTACACCTTC.

The V and J genes are TRBV5-1 and TRBJ2-7, with 9 bases identical to TRBD1. Trimming took 0 bases from V and 2 from J; bases not matched to a gene: 3. CDR1 is SGHRS, CDR2 YFSETQ, per germline. This CDR3 region has 15 residues. The DNA of the CDR3 is TGCGCCAGCAGCTTGGGGGGACAGGGACCCTACGAGCAGTACTTC. It encodes CASSLGGQGPYEQYF. The variable domain in full, with the rest retrieved from reference TRBV5-1 and TRBJ2-7, is KAGVTQTPRYLIKTRGQQVTLSCSPISGHRSVSWYQQTPGQGLQFLFEYFSETQRNKGNFPGRFSGRQFSNSRSEMNVSTLELGDSALYLCASSLGGQGPYEQYFGPGTRLTVT.

The rearrangement joins TRBV4-2 to TRBJ1-1, with D perhaps TRBD1 (6 bases). From germline, CDR1 is LGHNA and CDR2 YNFKEQ. The V end was cut by 3 bases, the J end by 3 bases, with 11 bases between. The CDR3 length is 14 residues. CDR3 bases: TGTGCCAGCAGCCACGAAACAGGGTACACTGAAGCTTTCTTT. Translation: CASSHETGYTEAFF.

As concerns this clone: This same CDR3 is encoded by further DNA sequences in the sample. The chain employs TRBV19 and TRBJ1-2; D perhaps matches TRBD1 (5 bases). V lost 3 bases, J lost 5 bases, and 7 bases lay in between. Per the germline V gene, CDR1 is LNHDA and CDR2 is SQIVND (reference sequence). The CDR3 length is 12 residues. The CDR3 DNA is TGTGCCAGTAGTATCGGACAATATGGCTACACCTTC. Amino acid sequence: CASSIGQYGYTF.

The V call is TRBV7-9, the J call TRBJ2-5; the match to TRBD2 covers 8 bases. CDR1 and CDR2 (germline): SEHNR, FQNEAQ (reference sequence). The CDR3 extends over 17 amino acids. V lost 7 bases to trimming and J lost 5 bases; unmatched junction nucleotides: 18. CDR3: CASTSMGRGGNSETQYF. The CDR3 region has the DNA TGTGCCAGCACCTCGATGGGACGGGGGGGAAATTCTGAGACCCAGTACTTC. The full variable domain, with the rest looked up from reference TRBV7-9 and TRBJ2-5, is DTGVSQNPRHKITKRGQNVTFRCDPISEHNRLYWYRQTLGQGPEFLTYFQNEAQLEKSRLLSDRFSAERPKGSFSTLEIQRTEQGDSAMYLCASTSMGRGGNSETQYFGPGTRLLVL.

The chain uses TRBV9 and TRBJ2-7, with TRBD2 as a possible D gene (6 bases). Trimming cost V 4 bases and J 2 bases, with 16 bases left between them. Germline CDR1 is SGDLS and CDR2 is YYNGEE. This CDR3 contains 15 residues. CDR3 amino acids: CASSPEAGLAYEQYF. CDR3 nucleotide sequence: TGTGCCAGCAGCCCAGAGGCGGGGCTGGCCTACGAGCAGTACTTC.

The count of this clone is one. The V and J genes are TRBV30 and TRBJ1-5, with a possible D match to TRBD1 (5 bases). The V end was cut by 1 base, the J end by 2 bases, with 12 bases between. Germline V gives CDR1 GTSNPN, CDR2 SVGIG (reference sequence). The CDR3 is 15 amino acids. The CDR3 loop reads CAWSAQGRGNQPQHF. DNA of the CDR3: TGTGCCTGGAGTGCCCAGGGTAGGGGCAATCAGCCCCAGCATTTT.

V usage is TRBV19 and J usage is TRBJ1-5, with D possibly being TRBD1 (5 bases). Germline V gene sequence: CDR1 LNHDA, CDR2 SQIVND (reference sequence). CDR3 length: 14 residues. The V end lost 2 bases, the J end lost 5 bases, and 10 bases lay between the germline ends. The CDR3 spells CASSISGYDQPQHF. The CDR3 DNA follows: TGTGCCAGTAGTATATCAGGGTACGATCAGCCCCAGCATTTT.

This sequence joins TRBV19 and TRBJ2-1; no clear D gene. Trimming left V 5 bases short and J 8 bases short, with 7 bases between. The CDR3 spans 11 residues. Germline CDR1 is LNHDA and CDR2 is SQIVND (reference sequence). The DNA of the CDR3 is TGTGCCAGTAGTCTTAGCTATGAGCAGTTCTTC. It specifies CASSLSYEQFF.

This chain uses TRBV4-1 with TRBJ2-3; 8 bases are shared with TRBD2. This CDR3 contains 17 residues. Per germline, CDR1 MGHRA and CDR2 YSYEKL. V lost 3 bases to trimming and J lost 3 bases; unmatched junction nucleotides: 11. The CDR3: CASSHSVSRGATDTQYF. CDR3 DNA sequence: TGCGCCAGCAGCCATTCCGTCTCGCGGGGGGCAACAGATACGCAGTATTTT.

The chain uses TRBV7-9 and TRBJ1-3; D might be TRBD1 (6 bases). Germline V gene data show CDR1 as SEHNR and CDR2 as FQNEAQ (reference sequence). The V and J ends lost 10 bases and 3 bases respectively, with 16 bases between them. The CDR3 has 14 amino acids. The CDR3 sequence: CANSQGTSGNTIYF. The DNA for the CDR3 is TGTGCCAACTCCCAGGGGACTAGTGGAAACACCATATATTTT.

The gene calls are TRBV9 and TRBJ2-5, with TRBD2 matching over 8 bases. The CDR3 has 15 residues. Germline CDR1 and CDR2: SGDLS and YYNGEE. V dropped 4 bases and J dropped 5; count of bases not matched to a gene: 10. The CDR3 DNA is TGTGCCAGCAGCCCCACCGGGGGGGCCACTGAGACCCAGTACTTC. Encoded protein: CASSPTGGATETQYF. Filled out from reference TRBV9 and TRBJ2-5, the complete variable domain reads DSGVTQTPKHLITATGQRVTLRCSPRSGDLSVYWYQQSLDQGLQFLIQYYNGEERAKGNILERFSAQQFPDLHSELNLSSLELGDSALYFCASSPTGGATETQYFGPGTRLLVL.

The rearrangement uses TRBV27 and TRBJ2-3, with 7 bases that match TRBD2. The V gene end was trimmed by 6 bases and the J gene end by 1 base; junction bases not matched to a gene: 7. Looked up from germline, CDR1 is MNHEY and CDR2 is SMNVEV (reference sequence). The CDR3 has 15 residues. CDR3 region: CASSFLAVGTDTQYF. The CDR3 nucleotides read TGTGCCAGCAGCTTTCTAGCGGTGGGCACAGATACGCAGTATTTT.

This rearrangement joins TRBV19 to TRBJ1-2; 12 bases map to TRBD1. Looked up from germline, CDR1 is LNHDA and CDR2 is SQIVND (reference sequence). This CDR3 has 13 residues. J was trimmed by 8 bases and V by 8 bases; bases with no gene match: 6. Here the CDR3 reads CASVGQGAGGYTF. Written as DNA, the CDR3 is TGTGCCAGTGTGGGACAGGGGGCTGGGGGCTACACCTTC.

The CDR3 loop is CASLEGGLAKNIQYF. The CDR3 DNA reads as TGTGCCAGCCTCGAAGGCGGGCTAGCCAAAAACATTCAGTACTTC. J is TRBJ2-4 and V is TRBV6-1, with TRBD2 as a possible D gene (5 bases). Trimming pared 8 bases from V and 0 bases from J, leaving 14 bases between. Germline CDR1 and CDR2: MNHNS and SASEGT. This CDR3 is built from 15 residues.

This clone showed up just a few times. This chain joins TRBV15 and TRBJ2-7; weak D call: TRBD1 (5 bases). Trimming shortened V by 3 bases and J by 5 bases, and 17 bases separated the two germline ends. Per the germline V gene, CDR1 is LNHNV and CDR2 is YYDKDF (reference sequence). The CDR3 contains 15 residues. For the CDR3, the DNA is TGTGCCACCAGCAGTCCGAATGGGGCCGCGGACGAGCAGTACTTC. Protein product: CATSSPNGAADEQYF.

This rearrangement joins TRBV6-1 to TRBJ1-1, with a tentative D call TRBD1 (5 bases). Germline lookup yields CDR1 MNHNS and CDR2 SASEGT. The V gene lost 2 bases and the J gene lost 2 bases, with 9 bases spanning the gap. CDR3 length equals 14 residues. The CDR3 nucleotides read TGTGCCAGCAGTGAATTCGGGGGAAACACTGAAGCTTTCTTT. Its protein is CASSEFGGNTEAFF.

V usage is TRBV7-9 and J usage is TRBJ2-7, with 9 bases that match TRBD2. The CDR3 has 15 amino acids. CDR1 is SEHNR and CDR2 is FQNEAQ in the germline V gene (reference sequence). With V trimmed by 4 bases and J by 3 bases, 7 bases remained unmatched. CDR3 DNA sequence: TGTGCCAGCAGCTCGATCCCTAGCGGGGACTACGAGCAGTACTTC. Translated: CASSSIPSGDYEQYF.

The chain is built from TRBV2 and TRBJ1-2; 7 bases align to TRBD1. V shed 7 bases and J 7 bases; nucleotides not matched to a gene: 12. The CDR3 spans 14 residues. Looked up from germline, CDR1 is SNHLY and CDR2 is FYNNEI. The CDR3 is CASIGQGEAGGYTF. The CDR3 DNA is TGTGCCAGCATCGGGCAGGGGGAAGCGGGTGGCTACACCTTC. Looking up the rest from reference TRBV2 and TRBJ1-2 gives the full variable domain: EPEVTQTPSHQVTQMGQEVILRCVPISNHLYFYWYRQILGQKVEFLVSFYNNEISEKSEIFDDQFSVERPDGSNFTLKIRSTKLEDSAMYFCASIGQGEAGGYTFGSGTRLTVV.

On this clone itself: Within the sample, other DNA sequences also encode this same CDR3. The chain links TRBV7-6 to TRBJ1-5; possible D gene TRBD1, 6 bases. V lost 5 bases and J lost 11, with 22 bases in between. Per germline, CDR1 SGHVS and CDR2 FNYEAQ. The CDR3 has 15 residues. CDR3 in DNA: TGTGCCAGCAGCGCGGGGGACAACGGAGGAGAGGCCCAGCATTTT. This sequence encodes CASSAGDNGGEAQHF.

V gene TRBV4-3 combines with J gene TRBJ1-5, with no clear D. V was shortened by 0 bases and J by 0 bases, with 9 bases between the two germline ends. CDR3 length: 16 residues. The germline V gene encodes CDR1 LGHNA and CDR2 YSLEER. DNA of the CDR3: TGCGCCAGCAGCCAAGATCTAAGTTTTAGCAATCAGCCCCAGCATTTT. This gives the protein CASSQDLSFSNQPQHF.